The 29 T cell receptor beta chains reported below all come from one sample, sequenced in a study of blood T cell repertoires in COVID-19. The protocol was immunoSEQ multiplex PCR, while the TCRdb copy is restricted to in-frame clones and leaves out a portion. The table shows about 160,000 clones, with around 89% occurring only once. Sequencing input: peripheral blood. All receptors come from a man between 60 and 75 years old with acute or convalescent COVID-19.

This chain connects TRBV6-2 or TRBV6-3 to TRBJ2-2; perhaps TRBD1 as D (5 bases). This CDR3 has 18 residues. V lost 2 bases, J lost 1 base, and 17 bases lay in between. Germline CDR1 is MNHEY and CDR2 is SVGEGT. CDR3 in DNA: TGTGCCAGCAGTTACGTGACCCAGGGAAAGGGGAACACCGGGGAGCTGTTTTTT. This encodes CASSYVTQGKGNTGELFF.

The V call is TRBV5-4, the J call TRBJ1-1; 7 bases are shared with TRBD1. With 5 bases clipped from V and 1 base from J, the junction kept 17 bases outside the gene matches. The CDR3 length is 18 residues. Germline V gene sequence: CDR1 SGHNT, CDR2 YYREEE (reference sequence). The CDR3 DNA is TGTGCCAGCAGGGGGGCAGGGCAGGGGGGAACCAAGAACACTGAAGCTTTCTTT. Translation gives CASRGAGQGGTKNTEAFF.

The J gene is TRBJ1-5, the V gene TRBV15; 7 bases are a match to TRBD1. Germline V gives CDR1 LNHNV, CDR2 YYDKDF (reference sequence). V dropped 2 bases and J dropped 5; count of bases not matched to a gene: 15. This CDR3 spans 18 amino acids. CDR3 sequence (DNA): TGTGCCACCAGCAGACCGTTACTGACAGGGCCGCTCGATCAGCCCCAGCATTTT. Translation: CATSRPLLTGPLDQPQHF.

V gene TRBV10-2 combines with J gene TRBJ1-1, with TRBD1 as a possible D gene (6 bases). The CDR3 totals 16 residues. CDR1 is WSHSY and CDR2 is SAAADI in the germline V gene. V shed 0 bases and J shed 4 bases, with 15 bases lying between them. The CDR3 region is CASSESGAGGGTEAFF. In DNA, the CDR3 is TGCGCCAGCAGTGAGTCGGGGGCAGGCGGGGGCACTGAAGCTTTCTTT.

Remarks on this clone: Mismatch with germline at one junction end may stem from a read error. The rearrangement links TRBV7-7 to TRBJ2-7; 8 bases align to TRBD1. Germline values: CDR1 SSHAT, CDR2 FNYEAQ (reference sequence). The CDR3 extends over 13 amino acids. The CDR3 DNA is TGTGCTAGCAGCCCCGGGACAGGCTACGAGCAGTACTTC. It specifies CASSPGTGYEQYF.

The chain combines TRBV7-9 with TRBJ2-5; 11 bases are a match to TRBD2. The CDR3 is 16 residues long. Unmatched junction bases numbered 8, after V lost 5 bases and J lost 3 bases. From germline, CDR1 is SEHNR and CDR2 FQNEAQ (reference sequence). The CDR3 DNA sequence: TGTGCCAGCAGCACGAGACTAGCGGGGAATAAAGAGACCCAGTACTTC. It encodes CASSTRLAGNKETQYF.

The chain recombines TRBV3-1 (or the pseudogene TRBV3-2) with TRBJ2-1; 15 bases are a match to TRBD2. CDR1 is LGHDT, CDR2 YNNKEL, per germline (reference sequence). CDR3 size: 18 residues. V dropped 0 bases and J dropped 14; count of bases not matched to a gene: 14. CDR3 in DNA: TGTGCCAGCAGCCAAGAAGGGACTAGCGGGGGGCTTACAAGGAGGGAGTTCTTC. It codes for CASSQEGTSGGLTRREFF.

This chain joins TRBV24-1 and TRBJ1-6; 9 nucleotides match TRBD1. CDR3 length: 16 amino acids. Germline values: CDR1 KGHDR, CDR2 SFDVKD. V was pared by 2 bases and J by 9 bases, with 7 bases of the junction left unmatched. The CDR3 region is CATSDSNRGLGSPLHF. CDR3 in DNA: TGTGCCACCAGTGATTCGAACAGGGGGCTAGGTTCACCCCTCCACTTT.

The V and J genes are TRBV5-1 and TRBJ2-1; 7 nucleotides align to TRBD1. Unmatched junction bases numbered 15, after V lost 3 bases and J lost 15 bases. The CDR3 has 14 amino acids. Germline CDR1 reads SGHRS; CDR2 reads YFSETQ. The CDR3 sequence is CASSSQQGQRDVFF. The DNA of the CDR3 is TGCGCCAGCAGCTCCCAACAGGGGCAACGGGACGTGTTCTTC.

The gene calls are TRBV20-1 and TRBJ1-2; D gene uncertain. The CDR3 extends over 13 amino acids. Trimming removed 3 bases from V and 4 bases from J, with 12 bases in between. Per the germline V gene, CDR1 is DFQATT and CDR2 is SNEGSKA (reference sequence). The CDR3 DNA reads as TGCAGTGCTAGTCCCGGACTCGCCTATGGCTACACCTTC. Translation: CSASPGLAYGYTF.

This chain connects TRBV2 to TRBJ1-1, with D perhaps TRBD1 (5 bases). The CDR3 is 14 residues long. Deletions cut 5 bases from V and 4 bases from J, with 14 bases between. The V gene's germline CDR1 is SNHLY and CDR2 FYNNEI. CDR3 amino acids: CASSIAGGGTEAFF. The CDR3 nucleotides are TGTGCCAGCAGTATTGCCGGGGGGGGCACTGAAGCTTTCTTT. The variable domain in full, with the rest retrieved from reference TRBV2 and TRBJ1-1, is EPEVTQTPSHQVTQMGQEVILRCVPISNHLYFYWYRQILGQKVEFLVSFYNNEISEKSEIFDDQFSVERPDGSNFTLKIRSTKLEDSAMYFCASSIAGGGTEAFFGQGTRLTVV.

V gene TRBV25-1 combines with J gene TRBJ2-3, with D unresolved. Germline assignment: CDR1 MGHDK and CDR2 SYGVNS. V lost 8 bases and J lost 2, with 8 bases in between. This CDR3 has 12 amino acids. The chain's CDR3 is CASADVTDTQYF. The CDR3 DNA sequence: TGTGCCAGCGCGGATGTCACAGATACGCAGTATTTT.

CDR3 protein: CAWSGGLNRGDSGTF. Here the CDR3 DNA reads TGTGCCTGGAGCGGGGGTTTGAACCGCGGAGACTCCGGCACCTTC. The V gene is TRBV30, the J gene TRBJ1-2, with D maybe TRBD1 (5 bases). Germline CDR1 reads GTSNPN; CDR2 reads SVGIG (reference sequence). The CDR3 has 15 residues. Trimming took off 3 bases at V and 13 bases at J, with 27 bases between the two ends.

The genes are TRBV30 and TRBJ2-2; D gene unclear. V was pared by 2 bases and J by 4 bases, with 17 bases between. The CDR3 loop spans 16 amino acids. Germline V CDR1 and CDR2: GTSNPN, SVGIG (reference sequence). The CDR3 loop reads CAWSQPTIRSTGELFF. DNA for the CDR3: TGTGCCTGGAGTCAACCCACTATTCGGTCCACCGGGGAGCTGTTTTTT.

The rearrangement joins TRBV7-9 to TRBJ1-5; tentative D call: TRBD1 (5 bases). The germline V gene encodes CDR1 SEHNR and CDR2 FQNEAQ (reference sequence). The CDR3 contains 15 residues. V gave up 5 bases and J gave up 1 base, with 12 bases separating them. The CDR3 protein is CASSPSGGSNQPQHF. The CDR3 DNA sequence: TGTGCCAGCAGCCCTAGTGGGGGGAGCAATCAGCCCCAGCATTTT. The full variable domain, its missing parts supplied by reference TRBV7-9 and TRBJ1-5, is DTGVSQNPRHKITKRGQNVTFRCDPISEHNRLYWYRQTLGQGPEFLTYFQNEAQLEKSRLLSDRFSAERPKGSFSTLEIQRTEQGDSAMYLCASSPSGGSNQPQHFGDGTRLSIL.

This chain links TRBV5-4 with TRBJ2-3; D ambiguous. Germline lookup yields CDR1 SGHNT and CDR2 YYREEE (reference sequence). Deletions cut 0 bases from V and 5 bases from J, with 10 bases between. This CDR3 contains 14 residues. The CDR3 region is CASSLGSAVDTQYF. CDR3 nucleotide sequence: TGTGCCAGCAGCTTGGGCTCTGCGGTAGATACGCAGTATTTT.

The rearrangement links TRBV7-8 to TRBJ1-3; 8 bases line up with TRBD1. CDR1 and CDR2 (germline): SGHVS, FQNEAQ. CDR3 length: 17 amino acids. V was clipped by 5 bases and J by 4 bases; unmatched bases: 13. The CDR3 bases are TGTGCCAGCAGCACCCGACCGACAGGGGATCTCGGAAACACCATATATTTT. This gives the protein CASSTRPTGDLGNTIYF. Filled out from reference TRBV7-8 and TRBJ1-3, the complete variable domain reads GAGVSQSPRYKVAKRGQDVALRCDPISGHVSLFWYQQALGQGPEFLTYFQNEAQLDKSGLPSDRFFAERPEGSVSTLKIQRTQQEDSAVYLCASSTRPTGDLGNTIYFGEGSWLTVV.

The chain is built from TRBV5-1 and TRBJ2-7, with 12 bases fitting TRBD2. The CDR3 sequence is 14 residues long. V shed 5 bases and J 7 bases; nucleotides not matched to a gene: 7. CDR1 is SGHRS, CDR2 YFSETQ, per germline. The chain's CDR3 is CASRTSGGPEEQYF. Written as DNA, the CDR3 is TGCGCCAGCAGAACTAGCGGGGGGCCGGAGGAGCAGTACTTC.

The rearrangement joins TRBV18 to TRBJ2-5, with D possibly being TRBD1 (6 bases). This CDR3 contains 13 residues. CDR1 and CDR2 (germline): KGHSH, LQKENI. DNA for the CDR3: TGTGCATCAGGTGGACAGACCCAAGAGACCCAGTACTTC. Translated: CASGGQTQETQYF.

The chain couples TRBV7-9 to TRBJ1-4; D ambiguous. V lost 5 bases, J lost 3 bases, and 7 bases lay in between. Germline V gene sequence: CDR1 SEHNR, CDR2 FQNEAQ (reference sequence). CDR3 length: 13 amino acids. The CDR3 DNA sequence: TGTGCCAGCAGCCCCCGGGCTAATGAAAAACTGTTTTTT. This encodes CASSPRANEKLFF.

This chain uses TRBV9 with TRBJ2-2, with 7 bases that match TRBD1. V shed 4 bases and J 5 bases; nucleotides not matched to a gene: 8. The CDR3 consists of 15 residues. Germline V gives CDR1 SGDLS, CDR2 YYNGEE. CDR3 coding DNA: TGTGCCAGCAGCTTTTGGGACAGTCATACCGGGGAGCTGTTTTTT. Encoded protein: CASSFWDSHTGELFF.

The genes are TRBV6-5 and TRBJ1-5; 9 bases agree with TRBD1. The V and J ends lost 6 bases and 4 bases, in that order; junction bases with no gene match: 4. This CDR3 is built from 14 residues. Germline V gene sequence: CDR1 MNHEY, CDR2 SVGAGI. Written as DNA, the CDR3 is TGTGCCAGCAGCCCGACAGGGGGAAATCAGCCCCAGCATTTT. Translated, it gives CASSPTGGNQPQHF.

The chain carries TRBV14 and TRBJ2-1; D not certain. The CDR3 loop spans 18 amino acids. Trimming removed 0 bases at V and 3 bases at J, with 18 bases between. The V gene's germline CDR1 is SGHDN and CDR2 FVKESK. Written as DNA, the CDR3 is TGTGCCAGCAGCCAAGATCTAGTTCTCCCGGCCGTCTACAATGAGCAGTTCTTC. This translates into CASSQDLVLPAVYNEQFF.

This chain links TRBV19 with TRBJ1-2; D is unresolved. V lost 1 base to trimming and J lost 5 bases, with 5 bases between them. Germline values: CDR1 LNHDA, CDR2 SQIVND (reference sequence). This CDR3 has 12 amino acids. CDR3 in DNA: TGTGCCAGTAGTATAGGAGAGTATGGCTACACCTTC. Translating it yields CASSIGEYGYTF.

The CDR3 coding sequence is TGTGCCAGCAGCTCACAGGGCTCTAGCAATCAGCCCCAGCATTTT. Residues: CASSSQGSSNQPQHF. This chain joins TRBV11-2 and TRBJ1-5; a weak D match, TRBD1 (6 bases). This CDR3 is built from 15 residues. The germline V and J ends were trimmed by 4 bases and 0 bases, with 10 bases remaining between them. Germline CDR1 is SGHAT and CDR2 is FQNNGV.

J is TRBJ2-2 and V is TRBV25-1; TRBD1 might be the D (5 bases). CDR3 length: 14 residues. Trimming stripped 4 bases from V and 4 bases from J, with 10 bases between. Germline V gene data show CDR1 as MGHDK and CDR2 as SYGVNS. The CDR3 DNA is TGTGCCAGCAGTGGGGCAGGGTTCACCGGGGAGCTGTTTTTT. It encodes CASSGAGFTGELFF.

CDR3 bases: TGTGCCAGCAGTGAAAGAAGAGGTTATGGCTACACCTTC. This translates into CASSERRGYGYTF. This rearrangement joins TRBV6-1 to TRBJ1-2; no clear D gene. There are 13 residues in the CDR3. Trimming shortened V by 2 bases and J by 5 bases, and 9 bases separated the two germline ends. From germline, CDR1 is MNHNS and CDR2 SASEGT.

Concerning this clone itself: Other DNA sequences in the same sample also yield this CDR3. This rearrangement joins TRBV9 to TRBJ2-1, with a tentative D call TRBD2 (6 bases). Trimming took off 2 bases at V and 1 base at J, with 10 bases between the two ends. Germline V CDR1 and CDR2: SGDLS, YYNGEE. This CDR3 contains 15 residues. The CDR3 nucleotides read TGTGCCAGCAGCGTGGGACGGGGGTCCTACAATGAGCAGTTCTTC. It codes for CASSVGRGSYNEQFF.

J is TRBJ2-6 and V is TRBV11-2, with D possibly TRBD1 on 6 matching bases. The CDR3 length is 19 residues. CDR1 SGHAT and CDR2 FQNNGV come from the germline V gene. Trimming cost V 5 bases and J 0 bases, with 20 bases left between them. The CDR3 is CASSRLDSPRDSGANVLTF. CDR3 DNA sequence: TGTGCCAGCAGCCGCCTGGACAGCCCCAGAGACTCTGGGGCCAACGTCCTGACTTTC.